The 22 T cell receptor beta chains reported below all come from one sample, sequenced in a study of T cell clonotyping in hematopoietic cell transplantation (dated by TCRdb to the early 2020s). Libraries were made using the immunoSEQ multiplex PCR assay. This is the immuneACCESS table as TCRdb keeps it, with only in-frame sequences that have V and J called. A part of the clones is gone; compared with another copy, unresolved V genes explain less than half, and the rest is unexplained. This sample has more than 9,000 clones in its table, and approximately 89% of those were observed once. 0.79% of the sample comes from the top ten. Sequencing was done on a sample of peripheral blood mononuclear cells. Source of these receptors: a woman aged 45 to 65 in good health. Some clones in this sample may be carry-over from other donors' samples.

V and J are TRBV6-6 and TRBJ1-1; 7 bases line up with TRBD1. The CDR3 extends over 16 amino acids. V trimming: 2 bases; J trimming: 5 bases; junction bases outside the gene matches: 11. Germline-derived CDR1 and CDR2 are MNHNY and SVGAGI (reference sequence). The DNA of the CDR3 is TGTGCCAGCAGTTACCAAAGACAGGGTCGACATACTGAAGCTTTCTTT. It is translated as CASSYQRQGRHTEAFF.

This rearrangement joins TRBV9 to TRBJ1-6; 8 nucleotides agree with TRBD1. Trimming cost V 0 bases and J 0 bases; bases outside gene matches: 11. CDR3 size: 20 residues. CDR1 SGDLS and CDR2 YYNGEE come from the germline V gene. The CDR3 DNA follows: TGTGCCAGCAGCGTAGTAATCCGGACAGGGAAGCCCTCCTATAATTCACCCCTCCACTTT. Its translation is CASSVVIRTGKPSYNSPLHF.

This clone was observed once. The rearrangement uses TRBV5-1 and TRBJ2-1; D may correspond to TRBD1 or TRBD2 (6 bases each). Trimming removed 5 bases from V and 8 bases from J, with 23 bases in between. Per germline, CDR1 SGHRS and CDR2 YFSETQ. This CDR3 has 16 amino acids. The CDR3 sequence is CASRTGLLIVYDEQFF. In nucleotides, the CDR3 is TGCGCCAGCAGGACAGGACTATTGATTGTTTATGATGAGCAGTTCTTC. Drawing the rest from reference TRBV5-1 and TRBJ2-1, the complete variable domain is KAGVTQTPRYLIKTRGQQVTLSCSPISGHRSVSWYQQTPGQGLQFLFEYFSETQRNKGNFPGRFSGRQFSNSRSEMNVSTLELGDSALYLCASRTGLLIVYDEQFFGPGTRLTVL.

As for this clone: Distinct nucleotide sequences in the sample also encode this CDR3. The chain carries TRBV5-1 and TRBJ1-1; the D is unclear. The germline V gene encodes CDR1 SGHRS and CDR2 YFSETQ. This CDR3 has 14 amino acids. Deletions cut 0 bases from V and 3 bases from J, with 9 bases between. The CDR3 DNA sequence: TGCGCCAGCAGCTTGGCTGGCGGATACACTGAAGCTTTCTTT. Translating gives CASSLAGGYTEAFF.

This sequence joins TRBV7-9 and TRBJ1-3; the D gene is possibly TRBD1 (6 bases). Germline V gene sequence: CDR1 SEHNR, CDR2 FQNEAQ (reference sequence). The CDR3 runs to 15 residues. The V gene lost 6 bases and the J gene lost 6 bases, with 18 bases spanning the gap. The CDR3, as DNA: TGTGCCAGCAGTGGGGTCGGGGGGCTCACAAACACCATATATTTT. This gives the protein CASSGVGGLTNTIYF.

V and J are TRBV9 and TRBJ2-3; unclear D gene. The V gene lost 5 bases and the J gene lost 0 bases, with 13 bases spanning the gap. Per germline, CDR1 SGDLS and CDR2 YYNGEE. This CDR3 is 15 amino acids long. DNA of the CDR3: TGTGCCAGCAGTCCCCCCGGAACGAGCACAGATACGCAGTATTTT. Protein sequence: CASSPPGTSTDTQYF. Full variable domain (remainder filled in from reference TRBV9 and TRBJ2-3): DSGVTQTPKHLITATGQRVTLRCSPRSGDLSVYWYQQSLDQGLQFLIQYYNGEERAKGNILERFSAQQFPDLHSELNLSSLELGDSALYFCASSPPGTSTDTQYFGPGTRLTVL.

This CDR3 reads CASRVLQGRANYGYTF. The CDR3 DNA reads TGTGCCAGCAGAGTGCTACAGGGTCGAGCTAACTATGGCTACACCTTC. The rearrangement links TRBV28 to TRBJ1-2; possible D gene TRBD1, 6 bases. This CDR3 is 16 amino acids long. Germline V gene sequence: CDR1 MDHEN, CDR2 SYDVKM. Trimming took off 6 bases at V and 0 bases at J, with 17 bases between the two ends.

V usage is TRBV4-2 and J usage is TRBJ1-6; D call uncertain. The CDR3 has 14 residues. Germline lookup yields CDR1 LGHNA and CDR2 YNFKEQ. Trimming removed 2 bases at V and 7 bases at J, with 9 bases between. CDR3 coding DNA: TGTGCCAGCAGCCAAACAGATATCAATTCACCCCTCCACTTT. Protein sequence: CASSQTDINSPLHF.

The V and J genes are TRBV5-6 and TRBJ2-1; D unclear. V lost 0 bases to trimming and J lost 0 bases, with 13 bases between them. This CDR3 has 17 amino acids. Germline-derived CDR1 and CDR2 are SGHDT and YYEEEE. CDR3 DNA sequence: TGTGCCAGCAGCTTGGCTTTTGACTCCCGCTCCTACAATGAGCAGTTCTTC. It specifies CASSLAFDSRSYNEQFF. Using reference TRBV5-6 and TRBJ2-1 for the parts outside the CDR3, the full variable domain is DAGVTQSPTHLIKTRGQQVTLRCSPKSGHDTVSWYQQALGQGPQFIFQYYEEEERQRGNFPDRFSGHQFPNYSSELNVNALLLGDSALYLCASSLAFDSRSYNEQFFGPGTRLTVL.

V usage is TRBV10-3 and J usage is TRBJ2-7; D may be TRBD1 (6 bases). The CDR3 contains 15 residues. V was clipped by 3 bases and J by 7 bases, with 19 bases between them. CDR1 is ENHRY and CDR2 is SYGVKD in the germline V gene. CDR3 DNA: TGTGCCATCAGTGACCGACAGGTTGACGCATTGGAGCAGTACTTC. This gives the protein CAISDRQVDALEQYF.

In this sample, this clone turned up once. V and J are TRBV28 and TRBJ1-4, with 7 bases that match TRBD1. Unmatched junction bases numbered 4, after V lost 6 bases and J lost 3 bases. Germline lookup yields CDR1 MDHEN and CDR2 SYDVKM. CDR3 length: 14 residues. Here the CDR3 reads CASRSGQPNEKLFF. The CDR3 bases are TGTGCCAGCAGATCGGGACAGCCTAATGAAAAACTGTTTTTT.

In its sample, this clone was seen a few times. The CDR3 here is CASSITRTGGTRGINQPQHF. The CDR3 nucleotides read TGTGCCAGTAGTATTACCCGGACAGGGGGCACGCGGGGGATTAATCAGCCCCAGCATTTT. V is TRBV19 and J is TRBJ1-5; the match to TRBD1 covers 11 bases. The CDR3 covers 20 residues. V was pared by 3 bases and J by 4 bases, with 17 bases of the junction left unmatched. CDR1 is LNHDA, CDR2 SQIVND, per germline (reference sequence).

This chain links TRBV6-5 with TRBJ2-5; 7 nucleotides agree with TRBD1. The CDR3 spans 12 residues. CDR1 is MNHEY, CDR2 SVGAGI, per germline. V was pared by 4 bases and J by 10 bases, with 6 bases of the junction left unmatched. In DNA, the CDR3 is TGTGCCAGCAGTTCCCGAACAGGGGACCAGTACTTC. Translated, it gives CASSSRTGDQYF.

The rearrangement joins TRBV2 to TRBJ2-3; 13 positions match TRBD2. The CDR3 has 15 amino acids. Per germline, CDR1 SNHLY and CDR2 FYNNEI. V gave up 6 bases and J gave up 4 bases; unmatched junction bases: 4. CDR3 loop: CASSPGTSGADTQYF. The CDR3 region has the DNA TGTGCCAGCAGCCCCGGGACTAGCGGGGCAGATACGCAGTATTTT.

This chain uses TRBV6-5 with TRBJ2-1; D possibly corresponds to TRBD1 (6 bases). The V and J ends lost 2 bases and 2 bases respectively, with 10 bases between them. Germline V gene sequence: CDR1 MNHEY, CDR2 SVGAGI. This CDR3 has 15 amino acids. The CDR3 here is CASSYTGPTYNEQFF. Here the CDR3 DNA reads TGTGCCAGCAGTTACACAGGGCCCACCTACAATGAGCAGTTCTTC.

The CDR3 region is CAISESRQGNTEAFF. The CDR3 DNA reads as TGTGCCATCAGTGAGTCGAGACAGGGGAACACTGAAGCTTTCTTT. V and J are TRBV10-3 and TRBJ1-1, with 7 bases fitting TRBD1. The germline gives CDR1 ENHRY, CDR2 SYGVKD. Trimming at V came to 0 bases and at J to 1 base, leaving 2 bases not matched to a gene. The CDR3 is 15 amino acids.

The chain joins TRBV5-1 to TRBJ2-7, with D perhaps matching TRBD2 (6 bases). The CDR3 extends over 12 amino acids. Germline assignment: CDR1 SGHRS and CDR2 YFSETQ. The ends were cut back, 5 bases at V and 4 bases at J, with 10 bases in the middle. This chain's CDR3 is CASSFGTYEQYF. In nucleotides, the CDR3 is TGCGCCAGCAGTTTCGGGACTTACGAGCAGTACTTC.

The CDR3 here is CASSARSNEKLFF. CDR3 nucleotides: TGTGCCAGCAGCGCCCGTTCGAATGAAAAACTGTTTTTT. The chain couples TRBV5-4 to TRBJ1-4, with unresolved D. This CDR3 has 13 amino acids. Germline V CDR1 and CDR2: SGHNT, YYREEE (reference sequence). Trimming took 4 bases from V and 5 from J, leaving 9 bases between them.

The genes are TRBV18 and TRBJ2-3; D remains ambiguous. Trimming left V 0 bases short and J 1 base short, with 11 bases between. The CDR3 has 16 amino acids. Germline assignment: CDR1 KGHSH and CDR2 LQKENI. CDR3: CASSPPWTDGTDTQYF. The CDR3 region has the DNA TGTGCCAGCTCACCACCCTGGACGGACGGCACAGATACGCAGTATTTT.

The chain carries TRBV30 and TRBJ2-3; D remains unclear. V was clipped by 3 bases and J by 1 base, with 8 bases between them. CDR3 length: 13 residues. Germline values: CDR1 GTSNPN, CDR2 SVGIG (reference sequence). The CDR3 loop is CAWSVGGTDTQYF. CDR3 nucleotides: TGTGCCTGGAGCGTCGGTGGCACAGATACGCAGTATTTT. The entire variable domain, with the rest obtained from reference TRBV30 and TRBJ2-3, is as follows: SQTIHQWPATLVQPVGSPLSLECTVEGTSNPNLYWYRQAAGRGLQLLFYSVGIGQISSEVPQNLSASRPQDRQFILSSKKLLLSDSGFYLCAWSVGGTDTQYFGPGTRLTVL.

This chain uses TRBV9 with TRBJ2-5; 9 nucleotides agree with TRBD1. This CDR3 contains 14 residues. J gave up 1 base and V 6 bases, and 4 bases lay outside the gene matches. The V gene's germline CDR1 is SGDLS and CDR2 YYNGEE. The CDR3 bases are TGTGCCAGCACCCGACAGGGGGGCCAAGAGACCCAGTACTTC. This encodes CASTRQGGQETQYF.

This chain uses TRBV7-3 with TRBJ2-7; D remains unclear. CDR1 and CDR2 (germline): SGHTA, FQGTGA. This CDR3 comprises 12 residues. V shed 5 bases and J shed 6 bases, with 11 bases lying between them. The DNA of the CDR3 is TGTGCCAGCAGCGAAGGGATGGGCGAGCAGTACTTC. This codes for CASSEGMGEQYF.